The T cell receptor beta chain under discussion was sequenced for a study of cytomegalovirus exposure and HLA in healthy donors. After removal of 3 bases from V and 2 bases from J, the junction contained 9 bases not matched to a gene. From germline, CDR1 is MGHDK and CDR2 SYGVNS. The CDR3 has 18 residues. The protocol was immunoSEQ multiplex PCR, while the TCRdb copy is restricted to in-frame clones and leaves out a portion. The data show around 350,000 clones, roughly 89% seen once. The chain recombines TRBV25-1 with TRBJ2-1, with 11 bases that match TRBD2. This TCR was recovered from a woman under 30 in good health and CMV-seronegative. Sequencing input: PBMCs. For the CDR3, the DNA is TGTGCCAGCAGTGAGTCCACTAGCGGGAGAACGGCCTACAATGAGCAGTTCTTC. It encodes CASSESTSGRTAYNEQFF.